Below, 25 T cell receptor beta chains from the same sample are listed, as sequenced in a study of T cell changes during pregnancy in multiple sclerosis. The repertoire was sequenced with immunoSEQ multiplex PCR; TCRdb's copy has only in-frame clones and lacks some. Of nearly 80,000 clones listed, roughly nine tenths are singletons. The material sequenced was CD4+ T cells from peripheral blood mononuclear cells, taken before pregnancy. These receptors all stem from a female donor with multiple sclerosis, enrolled in a pregnancy study.

The chain employs TRBV28 and TRBJ2-3; no reliable D call. V dropped 9 bases and J dropped 0 bases, with 4 bases sitting between them. The CDR3 length is 11 residues. Germline V lookup: CDR1 MDHEN, CDR2 SYDVKM. The CDR3 region has the DNA TGTGCCAGTACTAGCACAGATACGCAGTATTTT. Amino acids: CASTSTDTQYF.

V usage is TRBV5-6 and J usage is TRBJ2-7, with D hard to call. CDR1 is SGHDT, CDR2 YYEEEE, per germline. The CDR3 spans 13 residues. With 4 bases removed from V and 6 bases from J, the gap between germline ends came to 14 bases. The CDR3 DNA follows: TGTGCCAGCAGCCAACCCCTGGGCACCGAGCAGTACTTC. This gives the protein CASSQPLGTEQYF.

The V and J genes are TRBV10-3 and TRBJ1-1, with a tentative D call TRBD1 (5 bases). V was pared by 0 bases and J by 4 bases, with 12 bases between. Per the germline V gene, CDR1 is ENHRY and CDR2 is SYGVKD. This CDR3 has 15 amino acids. The CDR3 DNA reads TGTGCCATCAGTGAGTCGGGGGGTTTGATCACTGAAGCTTTCTTT. Its translation: CAISESGGLITEAFF.

A remark on this clone: Sequence at one end of the junction differs from germline and may be a read error. J is TRBJ2-7 and V is TRBV10-3; maybe TRBD1 (6 bases). The CDR3 has 13 amino acids. Per the germline V gene, CDR1 is ENHRY and CDR2 is SYGVKD. This chain's CDR3 is CAISEFEQGHAFF. CDR3 sequence (DNA): TGTGCCATCAGTGAGTTCGAACAGGGACACGCTTTCTTC.

V gene TRBV5-4 combines with J gene TRBJ2-1; 8 bases fit TRBD2. The CDR3 extends over 15 amino acids. Unmatched junction bases numbered 2, after V lost 3 bases and J lost 0 bases. CDR1 SGHNT and CDR2 YYREEE come from the germline V gene (reference sequence). CDR3 nucleotides: TGTGCCAGCAGCTCCGCGGGGGGCTCCTACAATGAGCAGTTCTTC. Encoded protein: CASSSAGGSYNEQFF.

This rearrangement joins TRBV9 to TRBJ1-3; the D is unclear. V lost 1 base to trimming and J lost 0 bases, with 8 bases between them. The CDR3 has 15 amino acids. CDR1 is SGDLS, CDR2 YYNGEE, per germline. CDR3 DNA: TGTGCCAGCAGCGTATTGGCAGACTCTGGAAACACCATATATTTT. It codes for CASSVLADSGNTIYF.

This sequence joins TRBV5-6 and TRBJ2-5, with TRBD1 matching 9 bases. The V and J ends lost 7 bases and 2 bases, in that order; junction bases with no gene match: 12. Germline V gene sequence: CDR1 SGHDT, CDR2 YYEEEE. The CDR3 sequence is 16 residues long. The CDR3 reads CASSGSGQGLQETQYF. CDR3 nucleotide sequence: TGTGCCAGCTCAGGTTCGGGACAGGGACTTCAAGAGACCCAGTACTTC.

The chain employs TRBV5-1 and TRBJ2-7, with TRBD2 matching 16 bases. Germline values: CDR1 SGHRS, CDR2 YFSETQ. V was pared by 4 bases and J by 7 bases, with 17 bases of the junction left unmatched. The CDR3 sequence is 19 residues long. Here the CDR3 reads CASSLIPGLAGGRAGEQYF. For the CDR3, the DNA is TGCGCCAGCAGCCTAATTCCGGGACTAGCGGGAGGGCGAGCCGGGGAGCAGTACTTC.

This clone was found a few times. The V and J genes are TRBV19 and TRBJ1-6, with 7 bases aligning to TRBD1. The CDR3 contains 15 residues. CDR1 is LNHDA, CDR2 SQIVND, per germline (reference sequence). V lost 2 bases to trimming and J lost 5 bases; unmatched junction nucleotides: 3. The CDR3 DNA is TGTGCCAGTAGTATACCGGGACAGCATAATTCACCCCTCCACTTT. Protein product: CASSIPGQHNSPLHF.

This chain joins TRBV7-9 and TRBJ2-5, with 7 bases that match TRBD1. The V segment lost 5 bases and the J segment 4 bases; nucleotides outside the gene matches: 13. The V gene's germline CDR1 is SEHNR and CDR2 FQNEAQ (reference sequence). The CDR3 extends over 16 amino acids. In nucleotides, the CDR3 is TGTGCCAGCAGCCGAGGGCTACAGGGGATAGGAGAGACCCAGTACTTC. Protein product: CASSRGLQGIGETQYF.

V usage is TRBV10-3 and J usage is TRBJ2-5; weak D call: TRBD2 (5 bases). The CDR3 extends over 12 amino acids. CDR1 and CDR2 (germline): ENHRY, SYGVKD. The ends were cut back, 10 bases at V and 3 bases at J, with 12 bases in the middle. CDR3 sequence: CATGLVEETQYF. The CDR3 DNA sequence: TGTGCCACCGGACTGGTAGAAGAGACCCAGTACTTC.

This chain joins TRBV5-1 and TRBJ1-5, with 7 positions matching TRBD1. With V trimmed by 4 bases and J by 4 bases, 8 bases remained unmatched. The germline V gene has CDR1 SGHRS and CDR2 YFSETQ. The CDR3 contains 15 residues. CDR3 nucleotides: TGCGCCAGCAGCGCCCAGACAGGGCCTAATCAGCCCCAGCATTTT. It translates to CASSAQTGPNQPQHF. Variable domain in full (rest from reference TRBV5-1 and TRBJ1-5): KAGVTQTPRYLIKTRGQQVTLSCSPISGHRSVSWYQQTPGQGLQFLFEYFSETQRNKGNFPGRFSGRQFSNSRSEMNVSTLELGDSALYLCASSAQTGPNQPQHFGDGTRLSIL.

The gene calls are TRBV2 and TRBJ1-6; tentative D call: TRBD1 (6 bases). The CDR3 is 15 residues long. V lost 6 bases and J 7 bases, leaving 16 bases between the germline ends. The germline CDR1 and CDR2 sequences are SNHLY and FYNNEI. CDR3 residues: CASRLTGQGNSPLHF. CDR3 DNA: TGTGCCAGCAGACTTACAGGGCAGGGGAATTCACCCCTCCACTTT.

The rearrangement uses TRBV6-1 and TRBJ2-3; no firm D call. V was shortened by 10 bases and J by 2 bases, with 13 bases between the two germline ends. Germline V CDR1 and CDR2: MNHNS, SASEGT. There are 13 residues in the CDR3. The CDR3 DNA reads as TGTGCCATCGCAGGCGTCCTCACAGATACGCAGTATTTT. Its translation: CAIAGVLTDTQYF.

This clone was detected once. The V gene is TRBV11-3, the J gene TRBJ2-7, with D possibly being TRBD1 (5 bases). The germline CDR1 and CDR2 sequences are SGHNT and YENEEA. The CDR3 covers 14 residues. The V and J ends lost 2 bases and 1 base respectively, with 9 bases between them. The CDR3 spells CASSLQGASYEQYF. The CDR3 coding sequence is TGTGCCAGCAGCTTACAAGGGGCTTCCTACGAGCAGTACTTC.

The chain couples TRBV19 to TRBJ2-1; 12 positions match TRBD2. Unmatched junction bases numbered 1, after V lost 3 bases and J lost 4 bases. The CDR3 consists of 15 residues. Germline lookup yields CDR1 LNHDA and CDR2 SQIVND (reference sequence). Here the CDR3 reads CASSIGLAGYNEQFF. In DNA form, the CDR3 reads TGTGCCAGTAGTATTGGACTAGCGGGGTACAATGAGCAGTTCTTC.

The gene calls are TRBV19 and TRBJ2-5; 8 bases agree with TRBD2. CDR1 is LNHDA, CDR2 SQIVND, per germline (reference sequence). The CDR3 spans 13 residues. The ends lost 6 bases at V and 4 bases at J; junction bases unmatched: 4. CDR3 in DNA: TGTGCCAGTAGGCAAGCGGGAGTAGAGACCCAGTACTTC. Translated: CASRQAGVETQYF.

CDR3 coding DNA: TGTGCAAGTCGCTTAGTAGGGGAAACGTATGGCTACACCTTC. Protein product: CASRLVGETYGYTF. The chain is built from TRBV12-2 and TRBJ1-2; TRBD1, the D gene given by the table, was not confirmed from the DNA. TRBV12-2 is a listed pseudogene. This CDR3 has 14 amino acids.

The chain is built from TRBV6-5 and TRBJ2-4; TRBD1 matches 8 bases. Germline V gene lookup returns CDR1 MNHEY and CDR2 SVGAGI. CDR3 size: 11 residues. Trimming cost V 7 bases and J 13 bases; bases outside gene matches: 6. The CDR3 nucleotides read TGTGCCAGCACCGGAGGGACAGGCCAGTACTTC. It yields the protein CASTGGTGQYF.

The chain recombines TRBV5-1 with TRBJ2-2; D perhaps matches TRBD2 (6 bases). Trimming pared 1 base from V and 3 bases from J, leaving 13 bases between. Per the germline V gene, CDR1 is SGHRS and CDR2 is YFSETQ. The CDR3 totals 16 residues. This chain's CDR3 is CASSLRGGVDTGELFF. In DNA, the CDR3 is TGCGCCAGCAGCTTGCGTGGAGGGGTGGACACCGGGGAGCTGTTTTTT.

The chain uses TRBV9 and TRBJ2-3; TRBD2 matches 10 bases. CDR1 is SGDLS and CDR2 is YYNGEE in the germline V gene. The CDR3 extends over 17 amino acids. V lost 1 base to trimming and J lost 1 base; unmatched junction nucleotides: 6. Here the CDR3 reads CASSVTSGTYGTDTQYF. CDR3 bases: TGTGCCAGCAGCGTAACTAGCGGGACCTACGGCACAGATACGCAGTATTTT.

The V call is TRBV5-1, the J call TRBJ2-5; maybe TRBD1 (6 bases). Looked up from germline, CDR1 is SGHRS and CDR2 is YFSETQ. CDR3 length: 12 amino acids. Trimming removed 4 bases at V and 5 bases at J, with 9 bases between. In nucleotides, the CDR3 is TGCGCCAGCAGCACCCAGGGGGAGACCCAGTACTTC. It translates to CASSTQGETQYF.

This clone was seen a handful of times. The rearrangement joins TRBV20-1 to TRBJ1-1; no clear D gene. Germline assignment: CDR1 DFQATT and CDR2 SNEGSKA (reference sequence). CDR3 length: 8 amino acids. The CDR3 coding sequence is TGCCAAAACACTGAAGCTTTCTTT. It yields the protein CQNTEAFF.

The chain carries TRBV15 and TRBJ2-7; D may be TRBD1 (6 bases). The CDR3 runs to 15 residues. Germline loops: CDR1 LNHNV, CDR2 YYDKDF (reference sequence). V shed 1 base and J shed 7 bases, with 17 bases lying between them. The CDR3 DNA is TGTGCCACCAGCAGAGCGGGACAAAGGCTGGGAGAGCAGTACTTC. This sequence encodes CATSRAGQRLGEQYF.

The chain uses TRBV19 and TRBJ1-2; the D gene is possibly TRBD1 (5 bases). Per germline, CDR1 LNHDA and CDR2 SQIVND (reference sequence). Between the trimmed V and J ends, which lost 3 bases and 4 bases, there was a span of 9 bases. CDR3 length: 13 residues. The CDR3 loop reads CASSMVGPYGYTF. DNA of the CDR3: TGTGCCAGTAGTATGGTGGGGCCCTATGGCTACACCTTC. Full variable domain (outside the CDR3, taken from reference TRBV19 and TRBJ1-2): DGGITQSPKYLFRKEGQNVTLSCEQNLNHDAMYWYRQDPGQGLRLIYYSQIVNDFQKGDIAEGYSVSREKKESFPLTVTSAQKNPTAFYLCASSMVGPYGYTFGSGTRLTVV.